This T cell receptor (beta chain) was identified in a study of blood T cell repertoires in COVID-19. Clones were sequenced by immunoSEQ multiplex PCR, and TCRdb holds only the in-frame ones, with some missing. Of roughly 67,000 clones listed, less than 90% are singletons. Germline values: CDR1 SGDLS, CDR2 YYNGEE. The CDR3 is 13 residues long. With 4 bases removed from V and 12 bases from J, the gap between germline ends came to 20 bases. The rearrangement uses TRBV9 and TRBJ2-7, with D tentatively TRBD1 (6 bases). The sequencing sample was made of peripheral blood. The source is a man in his fifties or sixties with active COVID-19. The CDR3 bases are TGTGCCAGCAGCACAGACCCCGACAGGCCGGGGTACTTC. Its protein is CASSTDPDRPGYF.